This TCR beta chain was found in a study of blood T cell repertoires in COVID-19. At the level of the study: The cDNA or gDNA used as material had been derived from T cells, B-cell-depleted T cells, or PBMCs.

The CDR3 runs 14 residues. Germline CDR1 is ENHRY and CDR2 is SYGVKD. V was clipped by 3 bases and J by 0 bases, with 3 bases between them. The sample holds one count of this clone. In the authors' workflow: Amplifying reference gene primers gave estimates of nucleated cell counts. Clones were sequenced by immunoSEQ multiplex PCR, and TCRdb holds only the in-frame ones, with some missing. V and J calls plus clone size are reproduced from that table; the DNA served to infer D and trimming. The repertoire holds about 37,000 clones, with over 75% as singletons. The specimen was peripheral blood. This rearrangement joins TRBV10-3 to TRBJ2-6; D is unresolved. The TCR originated in a human donor in a cohort sampled during active COVID-19. CDR3 region: CAISDVSGANVLTF. The CDR3 nucleotides read TGTGCCATCAGTGACGTCTCTGGGGCCAACGTCCTGACTTTC.